These T cell receptor beta chains were read from a single sample in a study of cytomegalovirus exposure and HLA in healthy donors. Generated by immunoSEQ multiplex PCR, the TCRdb table keeps only in-frame clones and is missing some. Seen here are about 190,000 clones, approximately 81% observed once, and the top ten hold approximately 0.26%. Material for sequencing was PBMCs. The receptor set was obtained from a boy aged 5-17 years in good health and CMV-seronegative. The CDR3 runs from the conserved cysteine through the conserved F or W. D genes are given only for firm matches. Clone size appears in some rows only: once, few, many, or a class for an expanded clone.

13	TRBJ2-1	-	-	TRBV6-1	CASSEPTGNEQFF	TGTGCCAGCAGTGAACCTACGGGCAATGAGCAGTTCTTC
14	TRBJ2-7	few	TRBD2	TRBV11-2	CASSVLAGGSEQYF	TGTGCCAGCAGCGTTCTAGCGGGAGGTAGCGAGCAGTACTTC
16	TRBJ1-3	few	TRBD1	TRBV29-1	CSVAEGQGDSGNTIYF	TGCAGCGTTGCGGAGGGACAGGGGGACTCTGGAAACACCATATATTTT
13	TRBJ1-2	-	TRBD1	TRBV18	CASSPGTAYGYTF	TGTGCCAGCTCACCTGGGACAGCCTATGGCTACACCTTC
12	TRBJ1-2	few	TRBD1	TRBV2	CAKRGGQYGYTF	TGTGCCAAGAGAGGGGGACAGTATGGCTACACCTTC
16	TRBJ2-2	few	TRBD2	TRBV5-1	CASSYGLAGGIGELFF	TGCGCCAGCAGCTACGGACTAGCGGGAGGGATTGGGGAGCTGTTTTTT
15	TRBJ2-7	-	TRBD2	TRBV9	CASSAGTSGVYEQYF	TGTGCCAGCAGCGCCGGGACTAGCGGGGTCTACGAGCAGTACTTC
13	TRBJ2-7	-	TRBD1	TRBV7-9	CATSGTGSHEQYF	TGTGCCACGTCCGGGACAGGGTCCCACGAGCAGTACTTC
15	TRBJ2-7	-	-	TRBV7-3	CASSLTCAGGYEQYF	TGTGCCAGCAGCTTAACGTGTGCAGGGGGGTACGAGCAGTACTTC
12	TRBJ1-3	-	TRBD1	TRBV28	CASRDRESTIYF	TGTGCCAGTCGGGACAGGGAGAGCACCATATATTTT
14	TRBJ2-6	-	-	TRBV19	CASTWGSGANVLTF	TGTGCCAGTACCTGGGGCTCGGGGGCCAACGTCCTGACTTTC
11	TRBJ1-5	-	-	TRBV7-9	CSSSREGPQHF	TGTTCCAGCAGCCGGGAGGGGCCCCAGCATTTT
15	TRBJ2-7	few	TRBD2	TRBV7-8	CASSLDSRAGGEQYF	TGTGCCAGCAGCTTAGATTCTCGTGCGGGGGGCGAGCAGTACTTC
14	TRBJ2-1	-	-	TRBV10-2	CASIKRRGYNEQFF	TGCGCCAGCATCAAACGGAGGGGATACAATGAGCAGTTCTTC
13	TRBJ1-2	-	TRBD1	TRBV7-9	CASSSRQGYGYTF	TGTGCCAGCAGCTCCCGACAGGGCTATGGCTACACCTTC
13	TRBJ2-7	-	-	TRBV7-3	CASSPSPFYEQYF	TGTGCCAGCAGCCCCTCCCCGTTCTACGAGCAGTACTTC
15	TRBJ1-5	-	-	TRBV5-6	CASSLLAGVLTAQHF	TGTGCCAGCAGCTTGCTAGCGGGAGTTTTAACGGCGCAGCATTTT
17	TRBJ2-1	-	-	TRBV4-1	CASSQGILGLVYNEQFF	TGCGCCAGCAGCCAAGGGATCCTGGGCCTGGTCTACAATGAGCAGTTCTTC
15	TRBJ2-1	-	-	TRBV9	CASSPRDKAYNEQFF	TGTGCCAGCAGCCCAAGGGACAAGGCCTACAATGAGCAGTTCTTC
14	TRBJ1-4	-	-	TRBV4-2	CASSPPSTNEKLFF	TGTGCCAGCAGCCCCCCATCAACTAATGAAAAACTGTTTTTT
15	TRBJ2-1	once	TRBD2	TRBV19	CASSTRTRGGNEQFF	TGTGCCAGTAGTACCAGGACTAGAGGTGGCAATGAGCAGTTCTTC
15	TRBJ2-2	-	-	TRBV5-1	CASSSTGMDTGELFF	TGCGCCAGCAGCTCAACAGGGATGGACACCGGGGAGCTGTTTTTT
11	TRBJ1-2	once	-	TRBV28	CATTDRFGYTF	TGTGCCACTACCGACAGGTTTGGCTACACCTTC
14	TRBJ1-1	few	TRBD1	TRBV6-5	CASSRDRGRTEAFF	TGTGCCAGCAGTAGGGACAGGGGACGCACTGAAGCTTTCTTT
15	TRBJ2-3	-	TRBD2	TRBV5-1	CASSLAGASTDTQYF	TGCGCCAGCAGCTTAGCGGGGGCAAGCACAGATACGCAGTATTTT
12	TRBJ2-7	-	-	TRBV27	CASSGRGYEQYF	TGTGCCAGCTCGGGAAGGGGGTACGAGCAGTACTTC
14	TRBJ2-5	-	-	TRBV15	CATSRDIKRETQYF	TGTGCCACCAGCAGAGATATCAAGAGGGAGACCCAGTACTTC
15	TRBJ2-1	-	-	TRBV6-5	CASSPRAGAHNEQFF	TGTGCCAGCAGTCCACGGGCGGGGGCCCACAATGAGCAGTTCTTC
16	TRBJ2-2	-	TRBD1	TRBV5-1	CASSLADRGITGELFF	TGCGCCAGCAGCTTGGCCGACAGGGGAATAACCGGGGAGCTGTTTTTT
13	TRBJ1-1	once	-	TRBV5-4	CASSKAEFEGLFF	TGTGCCAGCTCAAAGGCGGAATTCGAAGGTCTTTTCTTT
14	TRBJ2-1	-	-	TRBV7-9	CASSFGGTYNEQFF	TGTGCCAGCAGCTTCGGCGGGACGTACAATGAGCAGTTCTTC
15	TRBJ1-2	-	-	TRBV9	CASSEWGGSNYGYTF	TGTGCCAGCAGCGAGTGGGGAGGATCTAACTATGGCTACACCTTC
13	TRBJ1-5	-	TRBD1	TRBV7-9	CASSLQGQQPQHF	TGTGCCAGCAGCTTACAGGGACAGCAGCCCCAGCATTTT
17	TRBJ2-2	-	TRBD2	TRBV25-1	CASSESGRVFFTGELFF	TGTGCCAGCAGTGAATCAGGGAGGGTTTTTTTCACCGGGGAGCTGTTTTTT
12	TRBJ2-1	-	-	TRBV7-9	CASNFPGNEQFF	TGTGCCAGCAACTTCCCCGGCAATGAGCAGTTCTTC
12	TRBJ1-2	-	-	TRBV2	CASSAQGYGYTF	TGTGCCAGCAGTGCACAGGGCTATGGCTACACCTTC
15	TRBJ1-2	-	-	TRBV6-1	CASSQDFSTNYGYTF	TGTGCCAGCAGTCAGGACTTTTCAACTAACTATGGCTACACCTTC
14	TRBJ1-5	-	-	TRBV5-5	CASSPAGYNQPQHF	TGTGCCAGCAGCCCGGCCGGGTACAATCAGCCCCAGCATTTT
14	TRBJ2-5	once	TRBD1	TRBV9	CASSVNRGPETQYF	TGTGCCAGCAGCGTAAACAGGGGGCCGGAGACCCAGTACTTC
16	TRBJ1-3	once	-	TRBV18	CASSQRHTAAGNTIYF	TGTGCCAGCTCACAGCGCCATACGGCCGCCGGAAACACCATATATTTT
13	TRBJ1-2	-	TRBD1	TRBV10-3	CAIRGTGKTGYTF	TGTGCCATCAGGGGGACAGGGAAAACGGGCTACACCTTC
16	TRBJ2-2	-	TRBD1	TRBV5-6	CASSLTGTANTGELFF	TGTGCCAGCAGCCTGACCGGGACAGCAAACACCGGGGAGCTGTTTTTT
12	TRBJ1-2	-	TRBD1	TRBV30	CAWRTTGDGYTF	TGTGCCTGGAGGACAACAGGGGACGGCTACACCTTC
15	TRBJ1-1	-	-	TRBV10-1	CASSEGSVGRTEAFF	TGCGCCAGCAGTGAAGGTTCGGTGGGGCGCACTGAAGCTTTCTTT
18	TRBJ1-6	-	-	TRBV11-2	CASSSRLGLSSYNSPLHF	TGTGCCAGCAGCTCCAGACTGGGTCTAAGCTCCTATAATTCACCCCTCCACTTT
14	TRBJ2-1	few	-	TRBV29-1	CSVDRGRGYNEQFF	TGCAGCGTTGATCGGGGGAGAGGCTACAATGAGCAGTTCTTC
14	TRBJ1-1	-	-	TRBV4-3	CASSQGPMNTEAFF	TGCGCCAGCAGCCAAGGGCCCATGAACACTGAAGCTTTCTTT
18	TRBJ2-2	few	TRBD2	TRBV10-3	CAIRPHEVSGRSTGELFF	TGTGCCATCCGTCCTCATGAGGTGAGCGGGAGGAGCACCGGGGAGCTGTTTTTT
15	TRBJ2-2	-	-	TRBV21-1	CASSNLAGGTGELFF	TGTGCCAGCAGCAACCTAGCGGGTGGCACCGGGGAGCTGTTTTTT
13	TRBJ1-1	-	-	TRBV7-6	CASSRDGGTEAFF	TGTGCCAGCAGCCGAGACGGGGGCACTGAAGCTTTCTTT
16	TRBJ2-7	-	TRBD2	TRBV7-9	CASSYPGTSGSYEQYF	TGTGCCAGCAGCTACCCAGGGACTAGCGGATCCTACGAGCAGTACTTC
15	TRBJ2-5	few	TRBD1	TRBV7-8	CASSSTGTGYETQYF	TGTGCCAGCAGCTCGACCGGGACAGGGTACGAGACCCAGTACTTC
14	TRBJ2-5	-	TRBD2	TRBV7-8	CASSFGGRSETQYF	TGTGCCAGCAGCTTCGGCGGGAGGAGCGAGACCCAGTACTTC
14	TRBJ2-5	-	-	TRBV9	CASSPGGLARTQYF	TGTGCCAGCAGCCCCGGGGGGCTAGCGCGGACCCAGTACTTC
14	TRBJ1-2	few	TRBD1	TRBV29-1	CSVEPTGTGNGYTF	TGCAGCGTTGAACCGACCGGGACAGGTAATGGCTACACCTTC
15	TRBJ2-6	-	-	TRBV27	CASRPRASGANVLTF	TGTGCCAGCAGACCCAGGGCGTCTGGGGCCAACGTCCTGACTTTC
18	TRBJ2-2	-	TRBD1	TRBV9	CASSATTGTALNTGELFF	TGTGCCAGCAGCGCAACTACCGGGACAGCCCTGAACACCGGGGAGCTGTTTTTT